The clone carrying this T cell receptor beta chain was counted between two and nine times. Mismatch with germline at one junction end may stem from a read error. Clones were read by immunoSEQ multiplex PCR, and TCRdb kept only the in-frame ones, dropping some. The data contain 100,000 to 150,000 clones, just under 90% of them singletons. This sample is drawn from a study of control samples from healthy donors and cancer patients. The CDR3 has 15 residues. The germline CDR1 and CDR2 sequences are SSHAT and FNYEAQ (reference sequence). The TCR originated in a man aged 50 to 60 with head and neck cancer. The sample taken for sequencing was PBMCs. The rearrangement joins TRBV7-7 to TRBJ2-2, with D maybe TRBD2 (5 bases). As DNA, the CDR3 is TGTGCTAGCAGCTTAGAGGGATTGGAAGCCGGGGAGCTGTTTTTT. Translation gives CASSLEGLEAGELFF.